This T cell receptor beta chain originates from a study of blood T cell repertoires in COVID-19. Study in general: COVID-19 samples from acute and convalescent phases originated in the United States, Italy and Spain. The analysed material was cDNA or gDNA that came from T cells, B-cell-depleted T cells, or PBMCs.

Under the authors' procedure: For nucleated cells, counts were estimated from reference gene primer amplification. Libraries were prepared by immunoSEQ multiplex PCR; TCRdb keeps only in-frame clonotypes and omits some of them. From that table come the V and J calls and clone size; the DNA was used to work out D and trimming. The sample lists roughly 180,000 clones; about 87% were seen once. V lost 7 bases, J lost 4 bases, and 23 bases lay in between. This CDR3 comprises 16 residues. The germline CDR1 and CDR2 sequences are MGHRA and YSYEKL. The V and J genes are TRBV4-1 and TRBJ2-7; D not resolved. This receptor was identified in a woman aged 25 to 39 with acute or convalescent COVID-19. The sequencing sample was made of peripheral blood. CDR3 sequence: CASNPNSASRAYEQYF. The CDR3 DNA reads TGCGCCAGCAACCCCAATTCGGCTAGTCGAGCTTACGAGCAGTACTTC.